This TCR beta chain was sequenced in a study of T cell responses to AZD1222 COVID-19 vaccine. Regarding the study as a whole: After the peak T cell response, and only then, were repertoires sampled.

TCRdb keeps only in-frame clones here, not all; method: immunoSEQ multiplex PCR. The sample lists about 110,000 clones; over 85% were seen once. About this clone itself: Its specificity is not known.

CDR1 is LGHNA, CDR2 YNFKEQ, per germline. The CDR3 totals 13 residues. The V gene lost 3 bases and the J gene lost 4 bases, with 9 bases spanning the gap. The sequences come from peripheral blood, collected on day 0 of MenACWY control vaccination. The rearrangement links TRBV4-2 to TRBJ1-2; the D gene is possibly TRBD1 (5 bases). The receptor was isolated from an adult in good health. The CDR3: CASSQTDSYGYTF. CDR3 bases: TGTGCCAGCAGCCAGACCGACAGCTATGGCTACACCTTC.